The 9 T cell receptor beta chains listed next were all sequenced from one sample in a study of beta chain features in type 1 diabetes. Broader study findings: TCRB CDR3s were moderately but significantly shorter in Type 1 diabetes patients in all four CD4+ subsets.

TCRB transcripts that were expressed got sequenced, as all of the isolated RNA had been reverse transcribed. Profiling relied on immunoSEQ multiplex PCR, and the TCRdb table lists in-frame clones only, not all of them. The data contain approximately 170,000 clones, 6.5% to 8.5% of them singletons. These receptors' targets are unknown. The specimen was central memory CD4+ T cells from blood. The receptor set was obtained from a man in his late teens or twenties with type 1 diabetes.

This clone was detected only a few times. The rearrangement joins TRBV5-6 to TRBJ2-7; D uncertain. V was trimmed by 2 bases and J by 6 bases, leaving 12 bases between them. The CDR3 is 13 residues long. Germline V gene data show CDR1 as SGHDT and CDR2 as YYEEEE. CDR3 sequence (DNA): TGTGCCAGCAGCTTCCCCCCGTCGGGCGAGCAGTACTTC. Amino acid sequence: CASSFPPSGEQYF.

In its sample, this clone was seen a few times. This sequence joins TRBV29-1 and TRBJ1-5, with TRBD1 identical over 8 bases. Trimming removed 7 bases from V and 3 bases from J; junction bases left unmatched: 8. CDR3 length equals 14 residues. In germline, CDR1 is SQVTM, CDR2 ANQGSEA. The CDR3 DNA reads as TGCAGCGCTTCGACAGGGGTGAACAATCAGCCCCAGCATTTT. As protein: CSASTGVNNQPQHF.

V usage is TRBV28 and J usage is TRBJ2-5, with 13 bases lining up with TRBD2. Germline V CDR1 and CDR2: MDHEN, SYDVKM. The J segment lost 6 bases and the V segment lost 10 bases, leaving 14 bases of the junction unmatched. The CDR3 runs to 16 residues. CDR3 residues: CATASGTSGTAKTQYF. The CDR3 DNA follows: TGTGCCACCGCGTCCGGGACTAGCGGGACGGCCAAGACCCAGTACTTC.

The rearrangement joins TRBV2 to TRBJ2-7; D not resolved. In germline, CDR1 is SNHLY, CDR2 FYNNEI. The CDR3 has 12 amino acids. V gave up 7 bases and J gave up 9 bases, with 16 bases separating them. The CDR3 is CASNDFPTGQYF. The DNA for the CDR3 is TGTGCCAGCAACGACTTCCCTACCGGGCAGTACTTC.

The chain joins TRBV28 to TRBJ2-7; the D gene is possibly TRBD2 (6 bases). The CDR3 totals 11 residues. V dropped 9 bases and J dropped 9 bases, with 15 bases sitting between them. Looked up from germline, CDR1 is MDHEN and CDR2 is SYDVKM. This chain's CDR3 is CASLNVGGQYF. The CDR3 DNA sequence: TGTGCCAGTCTGAACGTGGGGGGGCAGTACTTC.

There are a few counts of this clone. The chain carries TRBV27 and TRBJ1-5; D call uncertain. Trimming shortened V by 5 bases and J by 8 bases, and 16 bases separated the two germline ends. The germline V gene has CDR1 MNHEY and CDR2 SMNVEV (reference sequence). The CDR3 extends over 14 amino acids. CDR3 region: CASSGKAGWEPQHF. CDR3 coding DNA: TGTGCCAGCAGTGGAAAGGCGGGATGGGAGCCCCAGCATTTT.

The gene calls are TRBV7-9 and TRBJ2-5; possible D gene TRBD2, 6 bases. The CDR3 extends over 15 amino acids. V lost 1 base and J 4 bases, leaving 13 bases between the germline ends. CDR1 is SEHNR and CDR2 is FQNEAQ in the germline V gene (reference sequence). CDR3 nucleotides: TGTGCCAGCAGCTTAGTTGGGCAGGAGGGAGAGACCCAGTACTTC. Translated: CASSLVGQEGETQYF.

A few counts support this clone. The J gene is TRBJ2-3, the V gene TRBV7-2; TRBD2 agrees at 8 bases. CDR1 is SGHTA, CDR2 FQGNSA, per germline. Trimming took 6 bases from V and 5 from J; bases not matched to a gene: 13. The CDR3 has 16 residues. The chain's CDR3 is CASSQRGPRGGDTQYF. In DNA, the CDR3 is TGTGCCAGCAGTCAAAGAGGGCCCCGGGGGGGAGATACGCAGTATTTT. The whole variable domain, remainder taken from reference TRBV7-2 and TRBJ2-3, is GAGVSQSPSNKVTEKGKDVELRCDPISGHTALYWYRQSLGQGLEFLIYFQGNSAPDKSGLPSDRFSAERTGGSVSTLTIQRTQQEDSAVYLCASSQRGPRGGDTQYFGPGTRLTVL.

The CDR3 bases are TGTGCCAGCAGCTCTGGGACAGGGGAATCAGATACGCAGTATTTT. It translates to CASSSGTGESDTQYF. This rearrangement joins TRBV7-9 to TRBJ2-3, with 10 bases lining up with TRBD1. Germline V gives CDR1 SEHNR, CDR2 FQNEAQ (reference sequence). The CDR3 is 15 residues long. V was pared by 4 bases and J by 4 bases, with 5 bases of the junction left unmatched.